Each of the 2 T cell receptor beta chains below was sequenced from the same sample in a study of OX40 agonist ivuxolimab in advanced cancers. Sequencing was performed with immunoSEQ multiplex PCR; in TCRdb, only in-frame clones are kept and a portion is missing. This table has 60,000 to 85,000 clones, about 83% appearing once. The sample here was CD4+ or CD8+ T cells sorted from blood, taken in a trial of the OX40 agonist ivuxolimab. The source of these receptors is an adult with an advanced solid tumor such as melanoma, head and neck, liver or kidney cancer.

V gene TRBV11-2 combines with J gene TRBJ2-2; D is uncertain. Trimming left V 1 base short and J 6 bases short, with 9 bases between. The CDR3 runs to 14 residues. The germline gives CDR1 SGHAT, CDR2 FQNNGV. The CDR3 here is CASSLGQTSGELFF. The CDR3 nucleotides read TGTGCCAGCAGCTTAGGGCAGACCTCCGGGGAGCTGTTTTTT.

V gene TRBV10-3 combines with J gene TRBJ2-7; the match to TRBD2 covers 8 bases. Germline V CDR1 and CDR2: ENHRY, SYGVKD. This CDR3 has 14 residues. V gave up 8 bases and J gave up 1 base; unmatched junction bases: 7. As DNA, the CDR3 is TGTGCCATCTCACGGGAGCGGGGGTCCTACGAGCAGTACTTC. This gives the protein CAISRERGSYEQYF.